The next 24 T cell receptor beta chains were all read from a single sample in a study of CD8 T cells in Susac syndrome. RNA was extracted with the RNeasy kit, and a quantity of 0.5 to 1 ug was reverse transcribed using random hexamers. Using its own MiXCR run on the immunoSEQ multiplex PCR reads, TCRdb lists one record per CDR3 protein. Among 190,000 or so distinct CDR3 sequences, 85% to 95% were seen once, and the ten largest hold around 0.076%. Sequenced sample: CD4+ T cells from PBMCs. Every receptor here comes from a human donor with multiple sclerosis.

The chain combines TRBV20-1 with TRBJ2-1; 8 bases fit TRBD2. The J segment lost 1 base and the V segment lost 1 base, leaving 0 bases of the junction unmatched. The CDR3 sequence is 14 residues long. Germline V gives CDR1 DFQATT, CDR2 SNEGSKA (reference sequence). CDR3 DNA sequence: TGCAGTGCTAGAGGACTAGCGTCCTACAATGAGCAGTTCTTC. Its protein product is CSARGLASYNEQFF.

V is TRBV5-6 and J is TRBJ1-4; D is unresolved. CDR3 length: 14 amino acids. Germline values: CDR1 SGHDT, CDR2 YYEEEE. The V end was cut by 2 bases, the J end by 7 bases, with 12 bases between. The CDR3 region has the DNA TGTGCCAGCAGCTTAGAGTTTGAGGGTGAAAAACTGTTTTTT. Amino acid sequence: CASSLEFEGEKLFF. The whole variable domain, filled in from reference TRBV5-6 and TRBJ1-4, reads DAGVTQSPTHLIKTRGQQVTLRCSPKSGHDTVSWYQQALGQGPQFIFQYYEEEERQRGNFPDRFSGHQFPNYSSELNVNALLLGDSALYLCASSLEFEGEKLFFGSGTQLSVL.

This clonotype was detected only once. The genes are TRBV20-1 and TRBJ1-4, with 9 bases fitting TRBD1. This CDR3 spans 13 amino acids. Germline CDR1 reads DFQATT; CDR2 reads SNEGSKA (reference sequence). With V trimmed by 2 bases and J by 8 bases, 3 bases remained unmatched. This CDR3 reads CSARTGTGEKLFF. For the CDR3, the DNA is TGCAGTGCTAGAACCGGGACAGGGGAAAAACTGTTTTTT.

This clonotype was counted a single time. The chain employs TRBV20-1 and TRBJ2-3, with no clear D. The CDR3 sequence is 12 residues long. Germline CDR1 is DFQATT and CDR2 is SNEGSKA (reference sequence). V lost 3 bases and J 2 bases, leaving 6 bases between the germline ends. As DNA, the CDR3 is TGCAGTGCTAGTGGCCACACAGATACGCAGTATTTT. It yields the protein CSASGHTDTQYF.

The rearrangement uses TRBV19 and TRBJ1-5; D gene uncertain. Trimming pared 6 bases from V and 2 bases from J, leaving 11 bases between. The CDR3 contains 14 residues. Germline CDR1 reads LNHDA; CDR2 reads SQIVND (reference sequence). CDR3: CASSLDNRNQPQHF. The DNA for the CDR3 is TGTGCCAGTAGCCTAGACAACCGCAATCAGCCCCAGCATTTT.

The V and J genes are TRBV23-1 and TRBJ1-2; the D is unclear. TRBV23-1 falls under the ORF class, with uncertain function. CDR3 length equals 12 residues. V gave up 2 bases and J gave up 2 bases, with 3 bases separating them. The CDR3 bases are TGCGCCAGCAGTCAACAGAACTATGGCTACACCTTC. This codes for CASSQQNYGYTF.

The V gene is TRBV6-1, the J gene TRBJ1-1, with 7 nucleotides matching TRBD1. The germline CDR1 and CDR2 sequences are MNHNS and SASEGT. The CDR3 runs 14 residues. V was clipped by 6 bases and J by 2 bases; unmatched bases: 6. The CDR3 sequence: CASSVDRLNTEAFF. The CDR3 DNA is TGTGCCAGCAGCGTGGACAGGCTAAACACTGAAGCTTTCTTT.

The CDR3 spells CASSGVSKNIQYF. For the CDR3, the DNA is TGTGCCAGCTCGGGGGTCTCCAAAAACATTCAGTACTTC. The V gene is TRBV2, the J gene TRBJ2-4, with a weak D call TRBD2 (6 bases). Trimming removed 8 bases at V and 2 bases at J, with 10 bases between. The length of the CDR3 is 13 residues. Looked up from germline, CDR1 is SNHLY and CDR2 is FYNNEI.

This chain links TRBV29-1 with TRBJ2-3; TRBD1 is a possible D gene (6 bases). There are 15 residues in the CDR3. Germline values: CDR1 SQVTM, CDR2 ANQGSEA. Trimming removed 2 bases from V and 1 base from J, with 13 bases in between. The CDR3 coding sequence is TGCAGCGTTGAACTTCCCCCAGGGGGCACAGATACGCAGTATTTT. Its translation: CSVELPPGGTDTQYF.

This chain links TRBV30 with TRBJ1-5; no reliable D call. Trimming pared 0 bases from V and 3 bases from J, leaving 15 bases between. Germline-derived CDR1 and CDR2 are GTSNPN and SVGIG (reference sequence). This CDR3 region has 16 residues. The CDR3 protein is CAWSVRHNGINQPQHF. CDR3 sequence (DNA): TGTGCCTGGAGTGTACGGCACAACGGAATCAATCAGCCCCAGCATTTT.

The rearrangement links TRBV7-9 to TRBJ1-6; TRBD1 is a possible D gene (6 bases). Trimming removed 5 bases at V and 8 bases at J, with 10 bases between. The V gene's germline CDR1 is SEHNR and CDR2 FQNEAQ (reference sequence). There are 13 residues in the CDR3. The CDR3 region has the DNA TGTGCCAGCAGCCGGGACATAGATTCACCCCTCCACTTT. Residues: CASSRDIDSPLHF.

This chain connects TRBV3-1 to TRBJ2-4, with a possible D match to TRBD2 (6 bases). The CDR3 totals 15 residues. In germline, CDR1 is LGHDT, CDR2 YNNKEL (reference sequence). V gave up 3 bases and J gave up 10 bases, with 19 bases separating them. The CDR3 coding sequence is TGTGCCAGCAGCCAGGGCGGGGACCCAATGTGGATTCAGTACTTC. Translated: CASSQGGDPMWIQYF. The entire variable domain, with the rest obtained from reference TRBV3-1 and TRBJ2-4, is as follows: DTAVSQTPKYLVTQMGNDKSIKCEQNLGHDTMYWYKQDSKKFLKIMFSYNNKELIINETVPNRFSPKSPDKAHLNLHINSLELGDSAVYFCASSQGGDPMWIQYFGAGTRLSVL.

The chain combines TRBV30 with TRBJ2-3, with 13 bases fitting TRBD2. Germline CDR1 is GTSNPN and CDR2 is SVGIG (reference sequence). The ends lost 7 bases at V and 4 bases at J; junction bases unmatched: 2. The CDR3 runs to 13 residues. The CDR3 here is CASGLAGADTQYF. DNA for the CDR3: TGTGCCTCAGGACTAGCGGGGGCAGATACGCAGTATTTT. Combining the CDR3 with reference TRBV30 and TRBJ2-3 gives the whole variable domain SQTIHQWPATLVQPVGSPLSLECTVEGTSNPNLYWYRQAAGRGLQLLFYSVGIGQISSEVPQNLSASRPQDRQFILSSKKLLLSDSGFYLCASGLAGADTQYFGPGTRLTVL.

DNA of the CDR3: TGCGCCAGCAGCTTCGGACAGGGACTCTCTGGGGCCAACGTCCTGACTTTC. Its protein product is CASSFGQGLSGANVLTF. The rearrangement uses TRBV5-1 and TRBJ2-6; 8 bases line up with TRBD1. From germline, CDR1 is SGHRS and CDR2 YFSETQ. V shed 2 bases, J shed 0 bases, and the junction held 4 bases outside the gene matches. The CDR3 runs to 17 residues.

The rearrangement joins TRBV20-1 to TRBJ2-1; 8 bases agree with TRBD2. V dropped 1 base and J dropped 6; count of bases not matched to a gene: 5. The CDR3 contains 14 residues. The germline V gene has CDR1 DFQATT and CDR2 SNEGSKA (reference sequence). In DNA form, the CDR3 reads TGCAGTGCTAGAGGGGTAGCGGGGATCAATGAGCAGTTCTTC. Residues: CSARGVAGINEQFF.

The rearrangement links TRBV9 to TRBJ2-2; a weak D match, TRBD1 (7 bases). CDR3 length: 15 residues. Germline V gives CDR1 SGDLS, CDR2 YYNGEE. Trimming removed 3 bases at V and 5 bases at J, with 14 bases between. The CDR3 reads CASSARGAQTGELFF. CDR3 nucleotides: TGTGCCAGCAGCGCCAGGGGGGCCCAAACCGGGGAGCTGTTTTTT.

The genes are TRBV19 and TRBJ1-2; D call uncertain. Germline assignment: CDR1 LNHDA and CDR2 SQIVND (reference sequence). The CDR3 is made up of 13 amino acids. Trimming shortened V by 3 bases and J by 0 bases, and 5 bases separated the two germline ends. CDR3 in amino acids: CASSMQTNYGYTF. In nucleotides, the CDR3 is TGTGCCAGTAGTATGCAGACTAACTATGGCTACACCTTC. The full variable domain, rest sourced from reference TRBV19 and TRBJ1-2, is DGGITQSPKYLFRKEGQNVTLSCEQNLNHDAMYWYRQDPGQGLRLIYYSQIVNDFQKGDIAEGYSVSREKKESFPLTVTSAQKNPTAFYLCASSMQTNYGYTFGSGTRLTVV.

The genes are TRBV14 and TRBJ2-5; no definite D call. The ends were cut back, 3 bases at V and 0 bases at J, with 2 bases in the middle. The CDR3 is 12 residues long. Germline V CDR1 and CDR2: SGHDN, FVKESK. The DNA for the CDR3 is TGTGCCAGCAGCCACTACCAAGAGACCCAGTACTTC. Protein product: CASSHYQETQYF.

The gene calls are TRBV20-1 and TRBJ2-5, with D tentatively TRBD2 (6 bases). The CDR3 length is 13 residues. In germline, CDR1 is DFQATT, CDR2 SNEGSKA (reference sequence). Trimming took off 6 bases at V and 0 bases at J, with 11 bases between the two ends. The CDR3 loop reads CSAGGRNQETQYF. CDR3 bases: TGCAGTGCGGGAGGACGGAACCAAGAGACCCAGTACTTC.

The chain couples TRBV2 to TRBJ1-1; D gene ambiguous. The CDR3 totals 13 residues. The germline V gene has CDR1 SNHLY and CDR2 FYNNEI. V was cut by 1 base and J by 4 bases, with 7 bases left in between. This CDR3 reads CASSEGTSTEAFF. Here the CDR3 DNA reads TGTGCCAGCAGTGAAGGGACCAGCACTGAAGCTTTCTTT.

The chain combines TRBV27 with TRBJ2-3, with no clear D. The CDR3 is 15 residues long. The V end was cut by 6 bases, the J end by 7 bases, with 20 bases between. Per the germline V gene, CDR1 is MNHEY and CDR2 is SMNVEV (reference sequence). The DNA of the CDR3 is TGTGCCAGCAGCCGTCTGGACCGAGAAATGAATACGCAGTATTTT. Its protein product is CASSRLDREMNTQYF.

The CDR3 spells CASSQDRASGGSRFF. The CDR3 nucleotides are TGTGCCAGCAGCCAAGATCGGGCTAGCGGGGGCAGTAGGTTCTTC. V usage is TRBV3-1 and J usage is TRBJ2-1, with 10 positions matching TRBD2. The CDR3 is 15 residues long. In germline, CDR1 is LGHDT, CDR2 YNNKEL (reference sequence). V lost 0 bases and J lost 15; bases outside the gene matches: 11.

This clonotype has only a few counts. The chain recombines TRBV6-5 with TRBJ2-7, with D perhaps matching TRBD1 or TRBD2 (5 bases each). The CDR3 extends over 13 amino acids. Germline loops: CDR1 MNHEY, CDR2 SVGAGI. Trimming cost V 5 bases and J 3 bases, with 11 bases left between them. In DNA form, the CDR3 reads TGTGCCAGCAGTCCCTCGAGGGGCTACGAGCAGTACGTC. Encoded protein: CASSPSRGYEQYV.

The chain uses TRBV28 and TRBJ2-1, with TRBD2 matching over 11 bases. CDR1 is MDHEN, CDR2 SYDVKM, per germline. The CDR3 loop spans 15 amino acids. The CDR3 DNA is TGTGTTTCACGCTTAGCGGGGGGGCGGAGTAATGAGCAGTTCTTC. Protein: CVSRLAGGRSNEQFF.